What follows describes a single T cell receptor beta chain. TCRdb's table, derived via immunoSEQ multiplex PCR, lists solely in-frame clones and lacks some. The sample has about 130,000 clones, about 95% seen once. This sample stems from a study of control samples from healthy donors and cancer patients. Trimming stripped 2 bases from V and 3 bases from J, with 16 bases between. Germline V gene data show CDR1 as GTSNPN and CDR2 as SVGIG (reference sequence). This CDR3 is built from 16 residues. This chain connects TRBV30 to TRBJ2-2, with D perhaps assigned TRBD1 or TRBD2 (6 bases each). This receptor was taken from a man aged 25 to 40 in good health. The sample taken for sequencing was blood. The CDR3 loop is CAWSYRRGRHTGELFF. DNA of the CDR3: TGTGCCTGGAGTTACAGACGGGGGCGCCACACCGGGGAGCTGTTTTTT. The variable domain in full, completed from reference TRBV30 and TRBJ2-2, reads SQTIHQWPATLVQPVGSPLSLECTVEGTSNPNLYWYRQAAGRGLQLLFYSVGIGQISSEVPQNLSASRPQDRQFILSSKKLLLSDSGFYLCAWSYRRGRHTGELFFGEGSRLTVL.